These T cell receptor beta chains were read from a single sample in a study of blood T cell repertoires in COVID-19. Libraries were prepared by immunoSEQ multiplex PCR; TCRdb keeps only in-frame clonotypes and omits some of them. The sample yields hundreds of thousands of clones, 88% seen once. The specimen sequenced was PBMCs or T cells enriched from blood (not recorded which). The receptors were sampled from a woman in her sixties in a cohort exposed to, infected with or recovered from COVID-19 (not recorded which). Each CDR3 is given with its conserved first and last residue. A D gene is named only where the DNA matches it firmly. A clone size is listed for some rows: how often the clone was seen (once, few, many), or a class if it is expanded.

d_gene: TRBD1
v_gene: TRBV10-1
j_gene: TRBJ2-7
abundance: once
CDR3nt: TGCGCCAGCAGTGAATTCGGGACAGGGAGGGAGCAGTACTTC
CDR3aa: CASSEFGTGREQYF

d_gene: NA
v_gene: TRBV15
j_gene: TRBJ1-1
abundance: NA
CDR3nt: TGTGCCACCAGCAGGGGGGGGAGGCCCACGACTGAAGCTTTCTTT
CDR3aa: CATSRGGRPTTEAFF

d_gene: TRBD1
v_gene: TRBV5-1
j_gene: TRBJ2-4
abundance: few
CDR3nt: TGCGCCAGCAGCTTAACAGGGGTAGACATTCAGTACTTC
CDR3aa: CASSLTGVDIQYF

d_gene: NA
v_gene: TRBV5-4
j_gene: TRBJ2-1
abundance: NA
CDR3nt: TGTGCCAGTCGGTACCGTCCCTACAATGAGCAGTTCTTC
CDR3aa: CASRYRPYNEQFF

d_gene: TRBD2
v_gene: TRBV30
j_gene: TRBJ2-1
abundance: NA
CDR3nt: TGTGCCTGGAGTGTTTGGGGGAGGGCCTCAAATGAGCAGTTCTTC
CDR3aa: CAWSVWGRASNEQFF

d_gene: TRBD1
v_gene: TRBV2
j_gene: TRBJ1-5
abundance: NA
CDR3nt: TGTGCCAGCAGGGGACAGGATCAGCCCCAGCATTTT
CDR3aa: CASRGQDQPQHF

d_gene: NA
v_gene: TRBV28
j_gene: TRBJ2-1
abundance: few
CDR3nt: TGTGCCAGCAGTTTTCTACAGGCCTCCTACAATGAGCAGTTCTTC
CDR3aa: CASSFLQASYNEQFF

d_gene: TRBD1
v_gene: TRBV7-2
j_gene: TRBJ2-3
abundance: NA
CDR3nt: TGTGCCAGCAGCTTGGCGACCGGGACAGGGGGCGGGACGCAGTATTTT
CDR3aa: CASSLATGTGGGTQYF

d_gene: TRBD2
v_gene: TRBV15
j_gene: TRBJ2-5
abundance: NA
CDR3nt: TGTGCCACCAGCAGAGATCGGCTAGCGGGAGGCGAGGAGACCCAGTACTTC
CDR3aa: CATSRDRLAGGEETQYF

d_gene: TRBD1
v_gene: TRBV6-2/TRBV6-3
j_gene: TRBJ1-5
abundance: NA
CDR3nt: TGTGCCAGCAGCTCGGACAGGGTTCATTCTCAGCCCCAGCATTTT
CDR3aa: CASSSDRVHSQPQHF

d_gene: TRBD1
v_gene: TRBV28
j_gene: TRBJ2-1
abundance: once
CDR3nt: TGTGCCAGCAACGGTCGCCGGGACAGGGCTTACAATGAGCAGTTCTTC
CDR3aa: CASNGRRDRAYNEQFF

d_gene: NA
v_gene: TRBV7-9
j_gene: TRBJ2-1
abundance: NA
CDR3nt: TGTGCCAGCAGCTTAGAGGACTTGTGGTGGGAATCCTCCTACAATGAGCAGTTCTTC
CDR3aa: CASSLEDLWWESSYNEQFF

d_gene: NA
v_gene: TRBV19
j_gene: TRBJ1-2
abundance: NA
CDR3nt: TGTGCCAGTAGTACCACACCTAACTATGGCTACACCTTC
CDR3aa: CASSTTPNYGYTF

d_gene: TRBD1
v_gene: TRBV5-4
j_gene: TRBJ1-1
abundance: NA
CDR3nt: TGTGCCAGCAGGTTGGGACAGGGTAACACTGAAGCTTTCTTT
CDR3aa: CASRLGQGNTEAFF

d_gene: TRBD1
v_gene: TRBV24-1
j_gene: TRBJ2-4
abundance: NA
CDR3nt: TGTGCCACCAGTTACAGGGGAAACATTCAGTACTTC
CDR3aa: CATSYRGNIQYF

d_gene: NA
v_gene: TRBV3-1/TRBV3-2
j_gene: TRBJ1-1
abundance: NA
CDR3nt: TGTGCCAGCAGCCAACGACTAGGGAGAGGGGTTACTGAAGCTTTCTTT
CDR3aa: CASSQRLGRGVTEAFF

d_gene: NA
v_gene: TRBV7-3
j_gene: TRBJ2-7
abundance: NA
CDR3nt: TGTGCCAGCAGCTTGAGCGGTCTGATCTCCTACGAGCAGTACTTC
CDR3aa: CASSLSGLISYEQYF

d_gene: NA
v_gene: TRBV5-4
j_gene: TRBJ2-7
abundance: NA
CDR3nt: TGTGCCAGCAGCTTGGGGCAAGTTATTGGCTACGAGCAGTACTTC
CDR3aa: CASSLGQVIGYEQYF

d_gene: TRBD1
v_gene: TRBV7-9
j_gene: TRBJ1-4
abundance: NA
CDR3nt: TGTGCCAGCAGCTGGGACGGACAGGGTTTAAATGAAAAACTGTTTTTT
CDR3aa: CASSWDGQGLNEKLFF

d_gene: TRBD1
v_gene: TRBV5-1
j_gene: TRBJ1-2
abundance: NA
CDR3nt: TGCGCCAGCAGAATGTGGACAGGGACTCAGATCTATGGCTACACCTTC
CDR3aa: CASRMWTGTQIYGYTF

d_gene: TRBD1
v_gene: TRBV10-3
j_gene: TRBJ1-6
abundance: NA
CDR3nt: TGTGCCATCCGGCAGGCCACAGGGGAATCACCCCTCCACTTT
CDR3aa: CAIRQATGESPLHF

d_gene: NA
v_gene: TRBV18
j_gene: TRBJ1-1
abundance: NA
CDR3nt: TGTGCCAGCTCACCACAGGGGAAGAACACTGAAGCTTTCTTT
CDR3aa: CASSPQGKNTEAFF

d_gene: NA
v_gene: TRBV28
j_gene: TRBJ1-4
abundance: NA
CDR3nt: TGTGCCAGCAGTTCAGTCCTTAATGAAAAACTGTTTTTT
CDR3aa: CASSSVLNEKLFF

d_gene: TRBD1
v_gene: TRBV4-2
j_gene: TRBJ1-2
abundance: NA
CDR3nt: TGTGCCAGCAGCCAAGAGGATTTTTCGACAGGGAACCTCTTC
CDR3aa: CASSQEDFSTGNLF

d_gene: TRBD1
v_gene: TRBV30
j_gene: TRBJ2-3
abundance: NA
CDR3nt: TGTGCCTGGAGTGCAGGGGGCTATTCCACAGATACGCAGTATTTT
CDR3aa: CAWSAGGYSTDTQYF

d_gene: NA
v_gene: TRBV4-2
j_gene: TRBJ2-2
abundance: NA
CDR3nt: TGTGCCAGCAGCCAAGAAACCCAGGGGGGCACCGGGGAGCTGTTTTTT
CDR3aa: CASSQETQGGTGELFF

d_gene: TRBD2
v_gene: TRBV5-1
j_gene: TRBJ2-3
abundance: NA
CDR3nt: TGCGCCAGCAGCTTGGGTGGGACTAGGGGAGATACGCAGTATTTT
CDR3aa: CASSLGGTRGDTQYF

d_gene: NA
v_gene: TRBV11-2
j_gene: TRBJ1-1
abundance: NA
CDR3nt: TGTGCCAGCAGCTTTGTGAGGGACACTGAAGCTTTCTTT
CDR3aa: CASSFVRDTEAFF

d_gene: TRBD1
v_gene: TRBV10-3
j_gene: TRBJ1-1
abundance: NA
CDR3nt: TGTGCCATCAGTGAGTCCGGGACAGGGAACACTGAAGCTTTCTTT
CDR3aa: CAISESGTGNTEAFF

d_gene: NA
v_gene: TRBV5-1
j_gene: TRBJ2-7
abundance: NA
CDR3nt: TGCGCCAGCAGCTTTGCAGGATTAGGCTCCTACGAGCAGTACTTC
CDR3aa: CASSFAGLGSYEQYF

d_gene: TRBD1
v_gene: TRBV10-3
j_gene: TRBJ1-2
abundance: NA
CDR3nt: TGTGCCATCGCAGGGGACAGGAACTATGGCTACACCTTC
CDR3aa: CAIAGDRNYGYTF

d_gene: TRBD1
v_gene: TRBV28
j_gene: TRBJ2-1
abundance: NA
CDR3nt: TGTGCCAGCAGTTTAGGCGGGACAGGCGCCTACAATGAGCAGTTCTTC
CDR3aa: CASSLGGTGAYNEQFF

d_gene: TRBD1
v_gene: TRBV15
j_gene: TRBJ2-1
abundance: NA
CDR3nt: TGTGCCACCAGCAGAGATATGGCGGGACAGGGAAACAATGAGCAGTTCTTC
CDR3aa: CATSRDMAGQGNNEQFF

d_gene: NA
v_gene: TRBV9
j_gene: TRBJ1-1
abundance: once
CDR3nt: TGTGCCAGCAGCGGACCAACAGGGTCTGAAGCTTTCTTT
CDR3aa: CASSGPTGSEAFF

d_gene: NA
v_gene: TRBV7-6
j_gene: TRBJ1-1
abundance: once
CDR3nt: TGTGCCAGCAGCTTCGTACAGACTATGAACACTGAAGCTTTCTTT
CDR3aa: CASSFVQTMNTEAFF

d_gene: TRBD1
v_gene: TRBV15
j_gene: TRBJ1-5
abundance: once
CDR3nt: TGTGCCACCAGCAGAGAGCCTATAGGACAGGGTTTCGATCAGCCCCAGCATTTT
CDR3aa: CATSREPIGQGFDQPQHF

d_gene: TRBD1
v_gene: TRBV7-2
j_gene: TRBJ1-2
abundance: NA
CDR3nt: TGTGCCAGCAGCAAAGGGACAGAAGCTAACTATGGCTACACCTTC
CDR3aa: CASSKGTEANYGYTF